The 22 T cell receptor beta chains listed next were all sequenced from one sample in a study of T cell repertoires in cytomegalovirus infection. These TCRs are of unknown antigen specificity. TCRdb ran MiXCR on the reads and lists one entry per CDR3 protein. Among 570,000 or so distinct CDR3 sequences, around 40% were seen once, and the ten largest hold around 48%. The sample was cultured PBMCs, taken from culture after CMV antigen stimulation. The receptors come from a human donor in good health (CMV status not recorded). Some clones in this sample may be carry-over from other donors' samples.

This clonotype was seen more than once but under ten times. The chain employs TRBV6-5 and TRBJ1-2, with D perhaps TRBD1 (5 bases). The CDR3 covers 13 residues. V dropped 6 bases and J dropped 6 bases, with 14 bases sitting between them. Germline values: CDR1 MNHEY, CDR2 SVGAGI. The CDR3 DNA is TGTGCCAGCAGCGCGATGAACAGGAATGGCTACACCTTC. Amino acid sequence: CASSAMNRNGYTF.

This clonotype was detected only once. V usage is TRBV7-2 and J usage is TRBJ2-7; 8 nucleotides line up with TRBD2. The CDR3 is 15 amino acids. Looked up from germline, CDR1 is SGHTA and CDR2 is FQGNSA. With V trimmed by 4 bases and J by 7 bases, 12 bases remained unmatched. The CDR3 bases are TGTGCCAGCAGCTCGCTAGCGGGCATCAGTGAAGAGCAGTACTTC. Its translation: CASSSLAGISEEQYF.

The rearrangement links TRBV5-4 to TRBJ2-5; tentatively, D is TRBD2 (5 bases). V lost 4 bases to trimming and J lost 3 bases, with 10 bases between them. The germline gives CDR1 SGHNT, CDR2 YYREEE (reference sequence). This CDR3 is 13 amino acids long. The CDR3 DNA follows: TGTGCCAGCAGCACACGGGATGAAGAGACCCAGTACTTC. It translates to CASSTRDEETQYF.

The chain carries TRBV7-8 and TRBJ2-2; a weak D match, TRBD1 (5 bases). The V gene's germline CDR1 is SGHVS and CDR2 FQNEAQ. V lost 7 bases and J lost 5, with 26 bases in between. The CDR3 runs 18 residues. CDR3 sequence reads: CASTTGVGHSTLTGELFF. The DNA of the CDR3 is TGTGCCAGCACCACCGGAGTCGGACACTCGACTCTGACCGGGGAGCTGTTTTTT.

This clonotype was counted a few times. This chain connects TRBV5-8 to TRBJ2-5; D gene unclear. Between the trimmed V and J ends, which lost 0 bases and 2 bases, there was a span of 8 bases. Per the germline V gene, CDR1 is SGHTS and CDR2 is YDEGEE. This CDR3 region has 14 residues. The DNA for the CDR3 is TGTGCCAGCAGCTTGGCAATCTTACAAGAGACCCAGTACTTC. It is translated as CASSLAILQETQYF.

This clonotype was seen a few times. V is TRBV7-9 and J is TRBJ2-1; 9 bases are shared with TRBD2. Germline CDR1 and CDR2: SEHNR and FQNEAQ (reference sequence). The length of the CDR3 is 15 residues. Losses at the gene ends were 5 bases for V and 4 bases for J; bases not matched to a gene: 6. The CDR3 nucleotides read TGTGCCAGCAGCACCTCTAGCGGGACGTACAATGAGCAGTTCTTC. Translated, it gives CASSTSSGTYNEQFF.

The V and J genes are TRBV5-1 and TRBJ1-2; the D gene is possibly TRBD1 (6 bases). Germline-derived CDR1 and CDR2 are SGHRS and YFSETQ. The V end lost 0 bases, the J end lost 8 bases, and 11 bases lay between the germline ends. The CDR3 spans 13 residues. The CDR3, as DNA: TGCGCCAGCAGCTTGGACAGGGTACAGGGCTACACCTTC. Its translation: CASSLDRVQGYTF.

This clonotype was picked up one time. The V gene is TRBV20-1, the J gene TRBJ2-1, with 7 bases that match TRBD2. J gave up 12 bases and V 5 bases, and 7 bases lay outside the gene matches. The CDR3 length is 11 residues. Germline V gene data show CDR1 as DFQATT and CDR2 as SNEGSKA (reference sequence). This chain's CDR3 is CSARGSLAQFF. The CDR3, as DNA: TGCAGTGCTCGCGGGAGTTTGGCGCAGTTCTTC.

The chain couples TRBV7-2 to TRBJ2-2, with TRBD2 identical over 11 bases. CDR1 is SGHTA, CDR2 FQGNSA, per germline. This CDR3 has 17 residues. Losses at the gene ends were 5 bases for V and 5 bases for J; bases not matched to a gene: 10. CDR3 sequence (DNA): TGTGCCAGCAGCCGTAATAGCGGGAGGGCCCGTACCGGGGAGCTGTTTTTT. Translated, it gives CASSRNSGRARTGELFF. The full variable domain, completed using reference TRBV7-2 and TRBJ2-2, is GAGVSQSPSNKVTEKGKDVELRCDPISGHTALYWYRQSLGQGLEFLIYFQGNSAPDKSGLPSDRFSAERTGGSVSTLTIQRTQQEDSAVYLCASSRNSGRARTGELFFGEGSRLTVL.

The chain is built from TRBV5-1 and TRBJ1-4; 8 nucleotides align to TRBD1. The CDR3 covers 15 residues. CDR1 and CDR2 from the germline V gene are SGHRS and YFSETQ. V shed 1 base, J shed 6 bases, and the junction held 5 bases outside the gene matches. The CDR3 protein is CASSLIGTGDEKLFF. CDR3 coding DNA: TGCGCCAGCAGCTTGATAGGGACAGGCGATGAAAAACTGTTTTTT.

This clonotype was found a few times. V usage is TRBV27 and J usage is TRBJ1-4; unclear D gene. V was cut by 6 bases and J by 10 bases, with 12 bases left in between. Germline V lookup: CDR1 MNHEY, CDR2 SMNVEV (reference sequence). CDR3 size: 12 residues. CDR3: CASSPPQGKLFF. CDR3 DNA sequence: TGTGCCAGCAGCCCACCTCAAGGAAAACTGTTTTTT.

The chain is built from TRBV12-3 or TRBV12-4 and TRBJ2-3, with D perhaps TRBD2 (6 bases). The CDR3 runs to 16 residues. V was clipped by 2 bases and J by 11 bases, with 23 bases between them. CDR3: CASSLRSVTTRGRQYF. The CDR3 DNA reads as TGTGCCAGCAGTTTACGGTCGGTTACTACCCGGGGGAGGCAGTATTTT.

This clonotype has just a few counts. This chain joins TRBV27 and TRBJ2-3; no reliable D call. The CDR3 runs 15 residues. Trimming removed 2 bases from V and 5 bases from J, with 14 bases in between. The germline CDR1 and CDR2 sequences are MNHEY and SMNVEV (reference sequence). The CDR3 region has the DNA TGTGCCAGCAGTTTAACCTCCCTTTGGGGAGATACGCAGTATTTT. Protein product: CASSLTSLWGDTQYF.

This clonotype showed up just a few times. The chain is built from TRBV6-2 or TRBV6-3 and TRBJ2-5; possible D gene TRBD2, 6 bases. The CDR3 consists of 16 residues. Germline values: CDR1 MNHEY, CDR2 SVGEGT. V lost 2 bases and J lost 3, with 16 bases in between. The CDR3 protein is CASSYGGGISEETQYF. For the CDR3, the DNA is TGTGCCAGCAGTTACGGTGGGGGGATATCGGAAGAGACCCAGTACTTC.

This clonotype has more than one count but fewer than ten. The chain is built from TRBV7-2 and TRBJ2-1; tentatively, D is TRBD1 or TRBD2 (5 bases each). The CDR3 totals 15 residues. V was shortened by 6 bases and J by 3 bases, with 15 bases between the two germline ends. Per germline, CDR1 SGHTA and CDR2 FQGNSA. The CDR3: CASSLGLAIYNEQFF. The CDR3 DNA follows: TGTGCCAGCAGTTTGGGGCTAGCTATCTACAATGAGCAGTTCTTC.

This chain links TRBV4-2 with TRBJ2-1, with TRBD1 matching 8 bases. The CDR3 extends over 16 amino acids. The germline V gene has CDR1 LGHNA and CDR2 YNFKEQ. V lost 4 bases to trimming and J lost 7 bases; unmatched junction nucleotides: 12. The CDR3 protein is CASSPRPGQEGNEQFF. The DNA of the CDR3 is TGTGCCAGCAGCCCGAGACCGGGACAGGAGGGGAATGAGCAGTTCTTC.

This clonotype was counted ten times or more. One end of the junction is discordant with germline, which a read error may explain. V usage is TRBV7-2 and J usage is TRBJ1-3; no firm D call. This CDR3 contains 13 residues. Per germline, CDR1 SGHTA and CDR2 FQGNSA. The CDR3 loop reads CASSLAAGNTIYF. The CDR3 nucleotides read TGTGCCAGCAGTTTAGCTGCTGGAAACACCATATATTTT. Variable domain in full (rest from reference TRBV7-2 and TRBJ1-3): GAGVSQSPSNKVTEKGKDVELRCDPISGHTALYWYRQSLGQGLEFLIYFQGNSAPDKSGLPSDRFSAERTGGSVSTLTIQRTQQEDSAVYLCASSLAAGNTIYFGEGSWLTVV.

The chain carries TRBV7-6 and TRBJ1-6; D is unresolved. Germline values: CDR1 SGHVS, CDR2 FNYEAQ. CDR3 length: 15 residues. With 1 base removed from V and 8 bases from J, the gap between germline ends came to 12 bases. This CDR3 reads CASSLVSSGDSPLHF. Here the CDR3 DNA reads TGTGCCAGCAGCTTAGTCTCTTCTGGGGATTCACCCCTCCACTTT. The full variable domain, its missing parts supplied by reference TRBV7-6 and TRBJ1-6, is GAGVSQSPRYKVTKRGQDVALRCDPISGHVSLYWYRQALGQGPEFLTYFNYEAQQDKSGLPNDRFSAERPEGSISTLTIQRTEQRDSAMYRCASSLVSSGDSPLHFGNGTRLTVT.

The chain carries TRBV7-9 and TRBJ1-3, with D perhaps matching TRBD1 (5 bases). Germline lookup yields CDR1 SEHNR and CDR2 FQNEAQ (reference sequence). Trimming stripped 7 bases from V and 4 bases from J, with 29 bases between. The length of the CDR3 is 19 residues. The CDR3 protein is CASIVVAGRDERPGNTIYF. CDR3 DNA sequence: TGTGCCAGCATCGTAGTCGCTGGTCGGGACGAACGACCGGGAAACACCATATATTTT. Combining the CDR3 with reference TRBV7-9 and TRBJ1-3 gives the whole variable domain DTGVSQNPRHKITKRGQNVTFRCDPISEHNRLYWYRQTLGQGPEFLTYFQNEAQLEKSRLLSDRFSAERPKGSFSTLEIQRTEQGDSAMYLCASIVVAGRDERPGNTIYFGEGSWLTVV.

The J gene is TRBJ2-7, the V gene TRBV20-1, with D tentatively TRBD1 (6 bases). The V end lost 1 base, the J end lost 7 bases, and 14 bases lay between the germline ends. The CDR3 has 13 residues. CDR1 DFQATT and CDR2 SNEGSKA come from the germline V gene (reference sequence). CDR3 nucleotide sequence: TGCAGTGCTAGAGCGACAGGTCTCAGGGAGCAGTACTTC. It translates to CSARATGLREQYF.

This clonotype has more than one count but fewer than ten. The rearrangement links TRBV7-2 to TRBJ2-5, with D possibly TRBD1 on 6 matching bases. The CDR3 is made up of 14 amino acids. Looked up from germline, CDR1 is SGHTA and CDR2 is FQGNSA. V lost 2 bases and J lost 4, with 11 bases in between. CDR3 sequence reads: CASSLTTGIETQYF. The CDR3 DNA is TGTGCCAGCAGCTTAACAACAGGGATAGAGACCCAGTACTTC.

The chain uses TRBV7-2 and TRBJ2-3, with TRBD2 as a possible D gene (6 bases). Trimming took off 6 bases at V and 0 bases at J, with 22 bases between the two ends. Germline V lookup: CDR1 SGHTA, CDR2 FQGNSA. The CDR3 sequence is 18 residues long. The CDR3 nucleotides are TGTGCCAGCAGTTTCGGCCCGAATTGGCGGGGAAGCACAGATACGCAGTATTTT. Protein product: CASSFGPNWRGSTDTQYF. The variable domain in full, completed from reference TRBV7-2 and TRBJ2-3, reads GAGVSQSPSNKVTEKGKDVELRCDPISGHTALYWYRQSLGQGLEFLIYFQGNSAPDKSGLPSDRFSAERTGGSVSTLTIQRTQQEDSAVYLCASSFGPNWRGSTDTQYFGPGTRLTVL.